This T cell receptor beta chain was captured in a study of shared clonotypes between healthy human individuals (TCRdb year 2020). The study in broad terms: The cohort included three men and two women between 18 and 49 years of age. The study deeply sequenced blood TCR repertoires of about 5 healthy adults to estimate repertoire size and the extent of clonotype sharing between individuals. For each donor, CD4 naive and CD4 memory were each run on three plates, CD8 naive on two plates, and CD8 memory on one plate. To increase sequencing depth and limit assay-specific biases, TCR repertoire library preparation and sequencing were carried out by different laboratories using diverse techniques. Leukapheresis yielded between about 0.85 and 9 billion PBMCs per donor. What the study reported, not specific to this receptor: Naive subsets generally had larger estimated clonotype richness than memory subsets. When a few donors were compared, the shared fraction of clonotypes was 5% to 6.5% for naive CD4, 3.5% for naive CD8, more than 2% for memory CD4, and 0.35% to 0.4% for memory CD8. Sampling was limited to blood, and TCR repertoires in tissue likely differ from TCR repertoires in blood. Pairwise subsampling led to the expectation that sequencing depth would affect the degree of clonotype sharing among donors. Higher generation probabilities were observed for clonotypes shared by all four sorted-subset donors than for non-shared clonotypes. Incomplete sequencing was indicated by rarefaction of sorted-subset datasets, despite the large sequencing depth. The genetic and exposure-history diversity represented was limited by the small number of donors.

Using the deep immunoSEQ assay, TCR CDR3 regions were amplified from genomic DNA by multiplex PCR. For each cell subset, the extracted genomic DNA was distributed evenly across all wells of several immunoSEQ 96-well plates, and each plate served as one replicate. For sorted subsets, each replicate PCR was loaded with 200 ng genomic DNA, equivalent to some 27,000 T cell genomes. Purified libraries were measured with a Qubit 3.0 fluorometer, size-checked on a Bioanalyzer 2100, and measured again with the KAPA Library Quantification kit. Every immunoSEQ 96-well plate was sequenced on a separate single-read 150-cycle Illumina NextSeq 550 flow cell. Concerning the study's data processing: Because only junctional sequences without quality scores were contained in the immunoSEQ output, filtering matching that applied to full-length reads could not be performed. To assign V/J genes and CDR3, sequences were annotated against IMGT germline references using PyIR, a Python wrapper for IgBLAST v1.9. Reads were filtered out if the reads had weak V/J assignments (E-value above 1e-6), no CDR3, stop codons, out-of-frame junctions, or ambiguous translated residues. A V3J clonotype was defined by an identical inferred V gene, J gene, and CDR3 amino acid sequence. Percentage overlap between repertoires was calculated by dividing the number of shared unique clonotypes by the size of the smaller repertoire. Repertoire richness was assessed with RTK rarefaction, the Chao1 estimator, and Recon v2.1 estimates of unobserved clonotypes. OLGA was used to compute generation probabilities for all TCRbeta clonotypes that the gDNA method yielded from a handful of donors. In its TCRdb copy, this immuneACCESS table keeps in-frame sequences only and misses some clones. Where compared with another copy, unresolved V genes explain less than half of these, and the others have no known cause. V, J and clone size derive from that table, while D and trimming were established from the DNA sequence. For this sample the table gives some 2.3 million clones, of which more than 85% were detected only once. The ten largest account for 0.39% of the sample.

Per the germline V gene (reference sequence), SGHNT is the CDR1 and YYREEE is the CDR2. V is reduced by 3 bases and J by 6 bases, leaving a spacing of 22 bases between them. The CDR3 measures 16 amino acids from cysteine to phenylalanine. The DNA shown is the 48-base CDR3, in frame from base 1. As concerns this clone: It lacks a known antigen. No much larger clone exists at a distance of one base, and base qualities are not known.

The donors were healthy, HIV-negative adults with no recently reported acute infections or vaccinations. Every donor was a Caucasian adult living in Nashville, Tennessee, USA. CD4+ T cells were enriched through magnetic negative selection, after which naive cells were positively selected on CD45RA and the remaining negative fraction served as the memory subset. Blood was collected by leukapheresis, and PBMCs were isolated by Ficoll-Histopaque density gradient centrifugation and then cryopreserved in liquid nitrogen vapor phase. Analytical flow cytometry was used to check the purity and quantity of every magnetically sorted T cell population. Genomic DNA was isolated from each sorted fraction and quantified by UV absorbance on a Nanodrop 2000c.

The origin of this receptor is a man aged 18 to 29 in good health. Some clones in this sample may be carry-over from other donors' samples. The V and J genes are TRBV5-4 and TRBJ2-7, with the D assignment possibly TRBD1 or TRBD2, given 6 matching bases for each. What was sequenced was naive CD4+ T cells from PBMCs. The cell subset or site label here, explained by the study, means: CD45RA+ positively selected. The CDR3 loop reads CASSSEGGNLWGEQYF. The sequence in DNA is TGTGCCAGCAGCTCGGAGGGGGGCAATCTCTGGGGCGAGCAGTACTTC.